Listed here are 8 T cell receptor beta chains from one sample, sequenced in a study of radiotherapy plus CTLA-4 blockade in lung cancer. The repertoire was sequenced with immunoSEQ multiplex PCR; TCRdb's copy has only in-frame clones and lacks some. Altogether tens of thousands of clones are present, approximately 86% being singletons, with the ten largest covering roughly a sixth. The starting material was peripheral blood, obtained from a patient treated with radiotherapy plus ipilimumab. The source of these receptors is a human donor with non-small cell lung cancer that progressed on radiotherapy plus ipilimumab.

The CDR3 bases are TGTGCCAGCTCACCACGGCAGGGACCCAGCACAGATACGCAGTATTTT. Translating it yields CASSPRQGPSTDTQYF. J is TRBJ2-3 and V is TRBV18; D is tentatively TRBD1 or TRBD2 (5 bases each). The germline V and J ends were trimmed by 1 base and 0 bases, with 11 bases remaining between them. The germline V gene has CDR1 KGHSH and CDR2 LQKENI. The CDR3 totals 16 residues. The full variable domain, in which reference TRBV18 and TRBJ2-3 provide the parts outside the CDR3, is NAGVMQNPRHLVRRRGQEARLRCSPMKGHSHVYWYRQLPEEGLKFMVYLQKENIIDESGMPKERFSAEFPKEGPSILRIQQVVRGDSAAYFCASSPRQGPSTDTQYFGPGTRLTVL.

This chain links TRBV2 with TRBJ2-7; D tentatively fits TRBD1 or TRBD2 (6 bases each). The CDR3 has 16 residues. Trimming shortened V by 4 bases and J by 3 bases, and 19 bases separated the two germline ends. Germline CDR1 and CDR2: SNHLY and FYNNEI. The DNA of the CDR3 is TGTGCCAGCAGTGTACGGGGGCACACCCCCCTCTACGAGCAGTACTTC. It yields the protein CASSVRGHTPLYEQYF.

Here the CDR3 reads CASSFTGTGGTEAFF. CDR3 nucleotides: TGTGCCAGCAGCTTTACCGGGACAGGGGGTACTGAAGCTTTCTTT. This chain uses TRBV7-2 with TRBJ1-1, with TRBD1 identical over 11 bases. V trimming: 3 bases; J trimming: 5 bases; junction bases outside the gene matches: 5. The CDR3 is made up of 15 amino acids. The V gene's germline CDR1 is SGHTA and CDR2 FQGNSA.

The chain employs TRBV5-1 and TRBJ2-5; 8 bases are shared with TRBD2. V gave up 2 bases and J gave up 3 bases; unmatched junction bases: 3. This CDR3 comprises 14 residues. The germline V gene encodes CDR1 SGHRS and CDR2 YFSETQ. The CDR3 protein is CASSFGLAKETQYF. The CDR3 bases are TGCGCCAGCAGCTTCGGACTAGCAAAAGAGACCCAGTACTTC.

DNA for the CDR3: TGTGCCAGCTCACCAACGACTGGGTCTAGCGGGGGCAATACGCAGTATTTT. Its translation is CASSPTTGSSGGNTQYF. The J gene is TRBJ2-3, the V gene TRBV18; TRBD2 matches 10 bases. There are 17 residues in the CDR3. Losses at the gene ends were 2 bases for V and 7 bases for J; bases not matched to a gene: 12. CDR1 and CDR2 from the germline V gene are KGHSH and LQKENI.

The V and J genes are TRBV9 and TRBJ2-2; D is unclear. Trimming shortened V by 4 bases and J by 5 bases, and 9 bases separated the two germline ends. This CDR3 is built from 13 residues. The germline V gene has CDR1 SGDLS and CDR2 YYNGEE. The CDR3 sequence: CASSPPGTGELFF. The CDR3 coding sequence is TGTGCCAGCAGCCCCCCTGGTACCGGGGAGCTGTTTTTT.

J is TRBJ1-2 and V is TRBV27; 8 bases align to TRBD1. The germline CDR1 and CDR2 sequences are MNHEY and SMNVEV (reference sequence). The V segment lost 5 bases and the J segment 4 bases; nucleotides outside the gene matches: 3. The CDR3 is made up of 13 amino acids. CDR3 protein: CASSVTGAYGYTF. CDR3 nucleotides: TGTGCCAGCAGTGTGACAGGGGCCTATGGCTACACCTTC.

The chain carries TRBV5-1 and TRBJ2-3; D remains ambiguous. Germline CDR1 SGHRS, CDR2 YFSETQ. V was clipped by 8 bases and J by 0 bases, with 10 bases between them. The length of the CDR3 is 13 residues. CDR3 amino acids: CASIAESTDTQYF. DNA for the CDR3: TGCGCCAGTATTGCGGAGAGCACAGATACGCAGTATTTT.